This passage covers 19 T cell receptor beta chains from one sample sequenced in a study of cytomegalovirus exposure and HLA in healthy donors. TCRdb's copy holds only in-frame clones and misses some; the assay was immunoSEQ multiplex PCR. The table shows about 49,000 clones, with roughly 94% occurring only once. Sequencing used PBMCs. The receptors come from a woman aged 18-29 years in good health and CMV-seropositive.

The J gene is TRBJ1-1, the V gene TRBV11-2; TRBD1 matches at 8 bases. The ends lost 3 bases at V and 0 bases at J; junction bases unmatched: 3. The CDR3 is 15 residues long. The germline gives CDR1 SGHAT, CDR2 FQNNGV. Here the CDR3 reads CASSFQTGVNTEAFF. CDR3 sequence (DNA): TGTGCCAGCAGCTTCCAGACAGGGGTGAACACTGAAGCTTTCTTT.

The chain uses TRBV27 and TRBJ1-1; a possible D gene is TRBD1 (6 bases). CDR1 MNHEY and CDR2 SMNVEV come from the germline V gene (reference sequence). The CDR3 runs to 13 residues. V was clipped by 3 bases and J by 9 bases, with 14 bases between them. In DNA, the CDR3 is TGTGCCAGCAGTTTTAGTCCCACAGGGAAAGCTTTCTTT. This gives the protein CASSFSPTGKAFF.

The chain employs TRBV2 and TRBJ2-7, with D tentatively TRBD1 (6 bases). The CDR3 loop spans 16 amino acids. In germline, CDR1 is SNHLY, CDR2 FYNNEI. V lost 6 bases to trimming and J lost 3 bases, with 21 bases between them. The CDR3: CASSQGTGTPHYEQYF. DNA for the CDR3: TGTGCCAGCAGCCAAGGAACAGGGACACCCCACTACGAGCAGTACTTC.

This chain uses TRBV27 with TRBJ2-1; the D gene is possibly TRBD2 (5 bases). The CDR3 runs to 16 residues. Trimming stripped 5 bases from V and 2 bases from J, with 16 bases between. From germline, CDR1 is MNHEY and CDR2 SMNVEV (reference sequence). The CDR3 nucleotides are TGTGCCAGCAGTCCCCAAGGGAGACGGACCTACAATGAGCAGTTCTTC. Protein: CASSPQGRRTYNEQFF.

The chain carries TRBV27 and TRBJ2-3, with 8 bases fitting TRBD2. CDR1 is MNHEY and CDR2 is SMNVEV in the germline V gene (reference sequence). This CDR3 contains 14 residues. V shed 7 bases and J 4 bases; nucleotides not matched to a gene: 7. Written as DNA, the CDR3 is TGTGCCAGCATGGGAGCGGGAGACCCAGATACGCAGTATTTT. Encoded protein: CASMGAGDPDTQYF.

The V call is TRBV5-1, the J call TRBJ2-7; TRBD2 might be the D (5 bases). The CDR3 consists of 17 residues. Germline lookup yields CDR1 SGHRS and CDR2 YFSETQ. V was trimmed by 1 base and J by 1 base, leaving 18 bases between them. CDR3 sequence: CASSLFTQVRASYEQYF. CDR3 DNA sequence: TGCGCCAGCAGCTTGTTTACCCAAGTGAGGGCTTCCTACGAGCAGTACTTC.

V and J are TRBV7-8 and TRBJ2-7, with 10 bases aligning to TRBD2. Trimming took 8 bases from V and 4 from J; bases not matched to a gene: 11. The CDR3 runs to 15 residues. The germline V gene has CDR1 SGHVS and CDR2 FQNEAQ. The CDR3 loop reads CASSRVAGGGYEQYF. The CDR3 region has the DNA TGTGCCAGCTCCCGCGTAGCGGGAGGTGGTTACGAGCAGTACTTC.

The V call is TRBV7-9, the J call TRBJ2-2, with 8 bases lining up with TRBD2. There are 14 residues in the CDR3. Germline V lookup: CDR1 SEHNR, CDR2 FQNEAQ (reference sequence). Trimming cost V 3 bases and J 4 bases; bases outside gene matches: 1. CDR3 in DNA: TGTGCCAGCAGCTTTCTAGCGGGCACCGGGGAGCTGTTTTTT. Translating it yields CASSFLAGTGELFF.

V is TRBV4-1 and J is TRBJ1-1, with no clear D. V was pared by 1 base and J by 7 bases, with 7 bases between. The CDR3 sequence is 12 residues long. Germline lookup yields CDR1 MGHRA and CDR2 YSYEKL. The CDR3 is CASSQGAGEAFF. The CDR3 DNA follows: TGCGCCAGCAGCCAAGGGGCGGGTGAAGCTTTCTTT.

The CDR3 DNA reads as TGCGCCAGCAGCTTGACTAGCGGGACCTACGAGCAGTACTTC. Amino acids: CASSLTSGTYEQYF. This chain joins TRBV5-1 and TRBJ2-7, with TRBD2 identical over 10 bases. CDR1 and CDR2 (germline): SGHRS, YFSETQ. Germline trimming cut 1 base from V and 2 bases from J; bases unmatched to any gene: 0. The CDR3 covers 14 residues.

The rearrangement joins TRBV18 to TRBJ1-5; D unclear. Germline CDR1 is KGHSH and CDR2 is LQKENI. Trimming shortened V by 4 bases and J by 2 bases, and 9 bases separated the two germline ends. The CDR3 is 14 amino acids. The CDR3, as DNA: TGTGCCAGCTCACTCGAGAGGGGCAATCAGCCCCAGCATTTT. Translation gives CASSLERGNQPQHF.

The chain combines TRBV6-1 with TRBJ2-7; no clear D. This CDR3 is 16 amino acids long. Between the trimmed V and J ends, which lost 1 base and 1 base, there was a span of 14 bases. Germline-derived CDR1 and CDR2 are MNHNS and SASEGT. The CDR3 bases are TGTGCCAGCAGTGAAGTTTCAGGCTGGATTTCCTACGAGCAGTACTTC. Its protein is CASSEVSGWISYEQYF.

This clone was seen a single time. The chain has TRBV2 and TRBJ1-1, with 7 bases lining up with TRBD1. The CDR3 extends over 12 amino acids. Germline lookup yields CDR1 SNHLY and CDR2 FYNNEI. Trimming at V came to 6 bases and at J to 7 bases, leaving 5 bases not matched to a gene. The CDR3 DNA reads TGTGCCAGCAGGGGGACAGCCGTTGAAGCTTTCTTT. Translation: CASRGTAVEAFF.

Only one count was recorded for this clone. The gene calls are TRBV29-1 and TRBJ2-5; 9 bases fit TRBD1. J lost 5 bases, V lost 2 bases, and 12 bases had no gene match. From germline, CDR1 is SQVTM and CDR2 ANQGSEA. The CDR3 is 16 amino acids. CDR3 loop: CSVESFGDRVRETQYF. As DNA, the CDR3 is TGCAGCGTTGAAAGTTTTGGGGACAGGGTTAGGGAGACCCAGTACTTC.

The rearrangement links TRBV6-1 to TRBJ2-3, with D perhaps TRBD1 (5 bases). Trimming stripped 4 bases from V and 6 bases from J, with 20 bases between. The CDR3 covers 16 residues. Germline V CDR1 and CDR2: MNHNS, SASEGT. DNA of the CDR3: TGTGCCAGCAGTGGCCTCCTGAGAACAGGACGGGATACGCAGTATTTT. As protein: CASSGLLRTGRDTQYF.

This chain uses TRBV2 with TRBJ2-1, with TRBD2 identical over 8 bases. The germline V gene has CDR1 SNHLY and CDR2 FYNNEI. The CDR3 runs 15 residues. The trim removed 3 bases at V and 4 bases at J, leaving 5 bases unmatched. The CDR3 loop reads CASSEGGLVYNEQFF. Written as DNA, the CDR3 is TGTGCCAGCAGTGAGGGGGGACTAGTTTACAATGAGCAGTTCTTC.

This sequence joins TRBV7-9 and TRBJ2-1; D uncertain. The CDR3 has 12 amino acids. V was trimmed by 7 bases and J by 8 bases, leaving 12 bases between them. Looked up from germline, CDR1 is SEHNR and CDR2 is FQNEAQ (reference sequence). Here the CDR3 reads CASTSIVHEQFF. CDR3 sequence (DNA): TGTGCCAGCACCTCCATAGTCCATGAGCAGTTCTTC.

The chain joins TRBV7-9 to TRBJ2-7; 7 nucleotides agree with TRBD2. The V gene's germline CDR1 is SEHNR and CDR2 FQNEAQ (reference sequence). The CDR3 extends over 14 amino acids. V was clipped by 1 base and J by 2 bases; unmatched bases: 2. The CDR3 spells CASSLGGGPYEQYF. Written as DNA, the CDR3 is TGTGCCAGCAGCTTAGGGGGAGGGCCCTACGAGCAGTACTTC. Drawing the rest from reference TRBV7-9 and TRBJ2-7, the complete variable domain is DTGVSQNPRHKITKRGQNVTFRCDPISEHNRLYWYRQTLGQGPEFLTYFQNEAQLEKSRLLSDRFSAERPKGSFSTLEIQRTEQGDSAMYLCASSLGGGPYEQYFGPGTRLTVT.

This chain joins TRBV5-1 and TRBJ2-5, with TRBD1 matching over 8 bases. Losses at the gene ends were 5 bases for V and 5 bases for J; bases not matched to a gene: 14. The CDR3 extends over 16 amino acids. Per the germline V gene, CDR1 is SGHRS and CDR2 is YFSETQ. CDR3 nucleotides: TGCGCCAGCAGGCAGACAGGGGACAGGCTCGGGGAGACCCAGTACTTC. Protein: CASRQTGDRLGETQYF.